This TCR beta chain was found in a study of CD8+ T cells in alopecia areata. Germline loops: CDR1 MNHNY, CDR2 SVGAGI (reference sequence). Trimming removed 4 bases at V and 5 bases at J, with 20 bases between. CDR3 length: 16 residues. Once RNA had been extracted, it was reverse transcribed into cDNA to act as the sequencing template. Using immunoSEQ multiplex PCR, the repertoire was profiled, and TCRdb retains in-frame clones only, with some absent. The data contain around 100,000 clones, 55% of them singletons. The sequenced sample was CD4+ T cells sorted from blood. The chain has TRBV6-6 and TRBJ2-5; D is perhaps TRBD1 or TRBD2 (5 bases each). This sequence originates from a human donor in good health. CDR3 region: CASSSTSGTNTETQYF. In DNA form, the CDR3 reads TGTGCCAGCAGTTCCACATCCGGGACGAATACGGAGACCCAGTACTTC.